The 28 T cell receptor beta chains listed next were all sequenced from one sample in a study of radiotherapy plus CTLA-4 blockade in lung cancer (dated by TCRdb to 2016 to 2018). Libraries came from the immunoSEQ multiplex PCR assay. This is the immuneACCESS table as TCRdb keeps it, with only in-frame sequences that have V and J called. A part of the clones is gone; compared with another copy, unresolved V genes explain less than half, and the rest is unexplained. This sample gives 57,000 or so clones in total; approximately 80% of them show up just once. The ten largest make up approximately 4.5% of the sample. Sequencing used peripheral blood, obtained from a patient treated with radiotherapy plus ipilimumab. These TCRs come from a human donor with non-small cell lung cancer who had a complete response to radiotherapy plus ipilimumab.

The CDR3 reads CASSWGTRGTGELFF. In DNA form, the CDR3 reads TGTGCCAGCAGCTGGGGGACTAGAGGCACCGGGGAGCTGTTTTTT. The V gene is TRBV7-2, the J gene TRBJ2-2; 8 bases line up with TRBD2. The trim removed 4 bases at V and 4 bases at J, leaving 5 bases unmatched. The CDR3 consists of 15 residues. Germline lookup yields CDR1 SGHTA and CDR2 FQGNSA.

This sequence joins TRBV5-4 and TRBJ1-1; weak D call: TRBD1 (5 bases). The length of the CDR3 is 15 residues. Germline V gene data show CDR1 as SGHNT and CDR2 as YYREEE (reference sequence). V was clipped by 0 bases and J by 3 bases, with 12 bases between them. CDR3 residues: CASSLAAGRDTEAFF. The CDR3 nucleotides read TGTGCCAGCAGCTTGGCCGCAGGGCGAGACACTGAAGCTTTCTTT.

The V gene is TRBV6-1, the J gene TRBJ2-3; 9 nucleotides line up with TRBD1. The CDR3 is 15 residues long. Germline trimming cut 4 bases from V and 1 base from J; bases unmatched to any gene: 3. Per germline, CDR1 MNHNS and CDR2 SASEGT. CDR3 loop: CASSAGQGGTDTQYF. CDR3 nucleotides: TGTGCCAGCAGTGCGGGACAGGGAGGCACAGATACGCAGTATTTT.

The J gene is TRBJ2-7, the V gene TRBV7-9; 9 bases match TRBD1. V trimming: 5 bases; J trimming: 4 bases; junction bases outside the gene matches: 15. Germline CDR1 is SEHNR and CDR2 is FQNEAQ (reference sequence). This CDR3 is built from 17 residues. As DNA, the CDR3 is TGTGCCAGCAGCAACCACCCTAGTGACAGGGGGATATACGAGCAGTACGTC. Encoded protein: CASSNHPSDRGIYEQYV.

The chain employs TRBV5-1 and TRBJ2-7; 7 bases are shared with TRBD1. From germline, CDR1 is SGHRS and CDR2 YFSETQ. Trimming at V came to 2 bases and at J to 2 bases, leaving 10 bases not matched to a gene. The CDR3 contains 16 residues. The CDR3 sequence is CASSFLGAGGPYEQYF. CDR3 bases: TGCGCCAGCAGCTTCCTAGGGGCAGGGGGACCCTACGAGCAGTACTTC.

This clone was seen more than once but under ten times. This chain's CDR3 is CASNNNTGEQYV. Here the CDR3 DNA reads TGCGCCAGCAATAATAATACAGGAGAGCAGTACGTC. This chain connects TRBV10-1 to TRBJ2-7, with a tentative D call TRBD1 (5 bases). This CDR3 contains 12 residues. V was pared by 7 bases and J by 7 bases, with 14 bases between. Germline V gene sequence: CDR1 WNHNN, CDR2 SYGVQD (reference sequence).

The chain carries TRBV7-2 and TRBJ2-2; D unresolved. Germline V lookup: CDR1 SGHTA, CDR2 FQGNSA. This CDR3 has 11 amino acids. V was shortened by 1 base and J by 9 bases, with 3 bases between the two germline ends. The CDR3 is CASSLDRELFF. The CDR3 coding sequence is TGTGCCAGCAGCTTAGACCGGGAGCTGTTTTTT.

The CDR3 loop reads CASSLAGTGGYEQYF. The CDR3 DNA follows: TGTGCCAGCAGCTTAGCGGGGACAGGGGGGTACGAGCAGTACTTC. The chain links TRBV7-2 to TRBJ2-7, with TRBD1 matching over 11 bases. Germline loops: CDR1 SGHTA, CDR2 FQGNSA. The ends lost 0 bases at V and 4 bases at J; junction bases unmatched: 2. This CDR3 comprises 15 residues.

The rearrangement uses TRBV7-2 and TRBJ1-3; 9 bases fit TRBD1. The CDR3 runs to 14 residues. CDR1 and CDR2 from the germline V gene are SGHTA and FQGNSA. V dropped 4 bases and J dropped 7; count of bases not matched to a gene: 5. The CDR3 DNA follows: TGTGCCAGCAGCTCTCGCGGACAGGGGAACACCATATATTTT. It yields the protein CASSSRGQGNTIYF.

DNA of the CDR3: TGTGCCAGCAGCTTAGATCTACCGGGAACCGGGGAGCTGTTTTTT. It encodes CASSLDLPGTGELFF. This chain uses TRBV11-3 with TRBJ2-2; TRBD2 might be the D (5 bases). The V and J ends lost 0 bases and 5 bases respectively, with 10 bases between them. Germline CDR1 and CDR2: SGHNT and YENEEA. The CDR3 runs to 15 residues.

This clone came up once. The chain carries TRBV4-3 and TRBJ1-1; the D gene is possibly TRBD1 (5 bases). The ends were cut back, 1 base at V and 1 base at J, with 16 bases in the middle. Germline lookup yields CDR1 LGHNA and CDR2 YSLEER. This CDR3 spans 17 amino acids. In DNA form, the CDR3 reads TGCGCCAGCAGCCAAGGGCTGGGGGGAGGGCGGAACACTGAAGCTTTCTTT. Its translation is CASSQGLGGGRNTEAFF.

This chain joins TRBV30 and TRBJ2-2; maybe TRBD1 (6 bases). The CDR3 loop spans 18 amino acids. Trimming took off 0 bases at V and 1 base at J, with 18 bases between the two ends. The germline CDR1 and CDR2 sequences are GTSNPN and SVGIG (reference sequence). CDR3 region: CAWSVGRGVFGNTGELFF. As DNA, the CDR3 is TGTGCCTGGAGTGTTGGCAGGGGAGTATTCGGGAACACCGGGGAGCTGTTTTTT.

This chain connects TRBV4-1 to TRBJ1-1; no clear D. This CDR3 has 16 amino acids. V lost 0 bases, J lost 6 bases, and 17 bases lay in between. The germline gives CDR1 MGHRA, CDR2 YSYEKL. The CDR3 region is CASSQERTGSRPEAFF. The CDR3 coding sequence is TGCGCCAGCAGCCAAGAACGTACGGGGAGCAGGCCTGAAGCTTTCTTT.

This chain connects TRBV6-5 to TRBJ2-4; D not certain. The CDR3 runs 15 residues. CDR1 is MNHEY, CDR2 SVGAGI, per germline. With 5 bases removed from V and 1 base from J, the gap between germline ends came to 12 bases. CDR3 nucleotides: TGTGCCAGCAGTACGGCCATGGGGGCCAAAAACATTCAGTACTTC. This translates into CASSTAMGAKNIQYF.

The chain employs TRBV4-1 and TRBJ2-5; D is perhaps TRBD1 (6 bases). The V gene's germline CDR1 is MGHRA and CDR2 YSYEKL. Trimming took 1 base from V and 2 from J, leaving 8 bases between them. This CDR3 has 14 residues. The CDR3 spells CASSQAGTQETQYF. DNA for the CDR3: TGCGCCAGCAGCCAAGCCGGGACACAAGAGACCCAGTACTTC.

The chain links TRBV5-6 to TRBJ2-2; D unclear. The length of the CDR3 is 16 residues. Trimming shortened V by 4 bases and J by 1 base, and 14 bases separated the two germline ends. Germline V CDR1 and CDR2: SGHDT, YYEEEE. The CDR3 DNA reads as TGTGCCAGCAGCCGACTTACGGCCCTGAACACCGGGGAGCTGTTTTTT. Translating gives CASSRLTALNTGELFF.

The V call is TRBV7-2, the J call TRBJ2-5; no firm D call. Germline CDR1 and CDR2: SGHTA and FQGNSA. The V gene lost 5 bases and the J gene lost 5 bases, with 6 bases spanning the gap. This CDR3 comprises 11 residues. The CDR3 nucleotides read TGTGCCAGCAGCATAAGGGAGACCCAGTACTTC. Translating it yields CASSIRETQYF. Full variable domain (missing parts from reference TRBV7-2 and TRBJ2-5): GAGVSQSPSNKVTEKGKDVELRCDPISGHTALYWYRQSLGQGLEFLIYFQGNSAPDKSGLPSDRFSAERTGGSVSTLTIQRTQQEDSAVYLCASSIRETQYFGPGTRLLVL.

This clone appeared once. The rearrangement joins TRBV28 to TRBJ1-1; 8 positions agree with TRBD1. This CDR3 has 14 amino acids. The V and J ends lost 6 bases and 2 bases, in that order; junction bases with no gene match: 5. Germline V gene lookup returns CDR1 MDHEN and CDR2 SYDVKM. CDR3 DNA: TGTGCCAGCAGCCCGGACAGGGTAAACACTGAAGCTTTCTTT. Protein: CASSPDRVNTEAFF.

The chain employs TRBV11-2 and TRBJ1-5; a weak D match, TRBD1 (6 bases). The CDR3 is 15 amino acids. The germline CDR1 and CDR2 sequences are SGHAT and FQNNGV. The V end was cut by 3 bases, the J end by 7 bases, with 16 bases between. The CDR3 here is CASSFGTGTGQPQHF. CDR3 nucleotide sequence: TGTGCCAGCAGCTTTGGTACAGGGACGGGCCAGCCCCAGCATTTT.

The CDR3 loop is CASSGTGTYNEQFF. CDR3 coding DNA: TGTGCCAGTTCCGGTACAGGGACCTACAATGAGCAGTTCTTC. This sequence joins TRBV19 and TRBJ2-1; TRBD1 is a possible D gene (6 bases). The CDR3 loop spans 14 amino acids. The germline V gene has CDR1 LNHDA and CDR2 SQIVND (reference sequence). Between the trimmed V and J ends, which lost 8 bases and 2 bases, there was a span of 13 bases.

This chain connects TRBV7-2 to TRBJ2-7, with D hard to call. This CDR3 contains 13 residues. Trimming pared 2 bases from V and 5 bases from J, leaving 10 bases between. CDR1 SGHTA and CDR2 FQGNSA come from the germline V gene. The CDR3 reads CASSLTLVDEQYF. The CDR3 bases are TGTGCCAGCAGCTTAACGCTGGTCGACGAGCAGTACTTC.

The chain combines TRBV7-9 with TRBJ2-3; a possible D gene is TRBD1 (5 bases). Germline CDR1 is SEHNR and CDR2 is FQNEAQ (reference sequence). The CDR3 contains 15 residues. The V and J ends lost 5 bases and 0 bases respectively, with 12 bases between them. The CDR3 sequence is CASSQRQISTDTQYF. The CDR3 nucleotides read TGTGCCAGCAGCCAGCGACAGATTAGCACAGATACGCAGTATTTT.

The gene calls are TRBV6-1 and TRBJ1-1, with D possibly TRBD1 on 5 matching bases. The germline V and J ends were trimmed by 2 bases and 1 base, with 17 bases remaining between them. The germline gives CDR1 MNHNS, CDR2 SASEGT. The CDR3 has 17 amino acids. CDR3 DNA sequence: TGTGCCAGCAGTGAAATTGTCGGGGCAATGCAGAACACTGAAGCTTTCTTT. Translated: CASSEIVGAMQNTEAFF.

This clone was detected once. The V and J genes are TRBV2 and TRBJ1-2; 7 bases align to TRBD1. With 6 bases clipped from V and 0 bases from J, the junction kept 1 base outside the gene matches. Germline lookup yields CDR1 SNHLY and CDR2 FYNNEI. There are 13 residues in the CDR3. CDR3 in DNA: TGTGCCAGCAGGGACAGGACTAACTATGGCTACACCTTC. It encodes CASRDRTNYGYTF.

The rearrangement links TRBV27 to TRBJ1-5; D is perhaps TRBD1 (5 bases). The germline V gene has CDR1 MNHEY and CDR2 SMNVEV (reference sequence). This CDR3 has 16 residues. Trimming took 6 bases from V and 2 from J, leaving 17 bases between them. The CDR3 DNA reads TGTGCCAGCAGAGCTGTGTGGGGGGGAGGCAATCAGCCCCAGCATTTT. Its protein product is CASRAVWGGGNQPQHF.

The CDR3 bases are TGTGCCAGCAGTCTCCTAGCGGGAGGGCTCTCAGAGACCCAGTACTTC. Amino acid sequence: CASSLLAGGLSETQYF. This chain links TRBV27 with TRBJ2-5; 12 bases align to TRBD2. Looked up from germline, CDR1 is MNHEY and CDR2 is SMNVEV (reference sequence). The CDR3 is 16 residues long. The V gene end was trimmed by 5 bases and the J gene end by 4 bases; junction bases not matched to a gene: 8.

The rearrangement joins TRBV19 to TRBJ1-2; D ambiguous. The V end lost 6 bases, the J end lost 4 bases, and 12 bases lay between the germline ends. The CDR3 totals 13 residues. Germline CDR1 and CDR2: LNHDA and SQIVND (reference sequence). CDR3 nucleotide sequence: TGTGCCAGTAGACCTCCGGGGAGCTATGGCTACACCTTC. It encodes CASRPPGSYGYTF. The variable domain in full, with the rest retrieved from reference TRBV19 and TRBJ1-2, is DGGITQSPKYLFRKEGQNVTLSCEQNLNHDAMYWYRQDPGQGLRLIYYSQIVNDFQKGDIAEGYSVSREKKESFPLTVTSAQKNPTAFYLCASRPPGSYGYTFGSGTRLTVV.

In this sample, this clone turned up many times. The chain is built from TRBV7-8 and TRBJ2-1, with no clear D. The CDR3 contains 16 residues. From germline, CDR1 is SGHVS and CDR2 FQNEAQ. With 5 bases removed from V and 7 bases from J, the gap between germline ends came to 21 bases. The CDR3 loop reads CASSPIRLVGRNEQFF. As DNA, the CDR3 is TGTGCCAGCAGCCCAATCAGGCTTGTGGGAAGGAATGAGCAGTTCTTC.